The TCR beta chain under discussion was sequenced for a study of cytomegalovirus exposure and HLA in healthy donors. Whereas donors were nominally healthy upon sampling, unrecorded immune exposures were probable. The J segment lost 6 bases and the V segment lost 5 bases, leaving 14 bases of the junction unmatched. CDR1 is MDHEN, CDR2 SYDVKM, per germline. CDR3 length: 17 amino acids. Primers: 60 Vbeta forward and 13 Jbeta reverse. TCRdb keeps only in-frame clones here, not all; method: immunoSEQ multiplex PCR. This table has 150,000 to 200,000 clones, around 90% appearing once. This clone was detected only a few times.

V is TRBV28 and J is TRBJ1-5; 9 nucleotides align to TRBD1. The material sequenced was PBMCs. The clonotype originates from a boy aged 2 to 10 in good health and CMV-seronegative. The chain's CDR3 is CASSTPTGGSDGQPQHF. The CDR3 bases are TGTGCCAGCAGTACACCGACAGGGGGATCTGATGGTCAGCCCCAGCATTTT.